The clone carrying this T cell receptor beta chain was counted a single time. The antigen is undetermined. These data are taken from a study of persistence of HIV-infected CD4 T cells. Regarding the study as a whole: Bulk TCR data could not be restricted to HIV-1-infected CMV-responding cells. Proviral oligoclonality tracked with TCR oligoclonality within the same sorted cells.

Cells were stimulated with overlapping HIV-1 Gag 15-mer peptides. Sorted nonresponding memory CD4+ T cells were CD40L-negative, CD69-negative, CD45RO-high. For roughly 19 hours, CD8-depleted PBMCs received anti-CD28/CD49d costimulation, a CD40-blocking antibody and enfuvirtide. CDR1 MGHRA and CDR2 YSYEKL come from the germline V gene. V lost 1 base, J lost 0 bases, and 4 bases stayed unmatched. The CDR3 is 17 amino acids. The immunoSEQ assay was version 4, run in survey mode. TCRdb's copy holds only in-frame clones and misses some; the assay was immunoSEQ multiplex PCR. The sample holds about 40,000 clones; roughly 84% are singletons and the top ten take around 5.9%.

This chain connects TRBV4-1 to TRBJ2-4; 9 bases fit TRBD2. The clonotype was recovered from an adult with HIV. The donor label of this sample is uncertain. The specimen comprised cultured CD4+ T cells from PBMCs, sampled from a patient who received antiretroviral therapy. The chain's CDR3 is CASSQGLAGLAKNIQYF. The CDR3, as DNA: TGCGCCAGCAGCCAAGGTCTAGCGGGGCTAGCCAAAAACATTCAGTACTTC.